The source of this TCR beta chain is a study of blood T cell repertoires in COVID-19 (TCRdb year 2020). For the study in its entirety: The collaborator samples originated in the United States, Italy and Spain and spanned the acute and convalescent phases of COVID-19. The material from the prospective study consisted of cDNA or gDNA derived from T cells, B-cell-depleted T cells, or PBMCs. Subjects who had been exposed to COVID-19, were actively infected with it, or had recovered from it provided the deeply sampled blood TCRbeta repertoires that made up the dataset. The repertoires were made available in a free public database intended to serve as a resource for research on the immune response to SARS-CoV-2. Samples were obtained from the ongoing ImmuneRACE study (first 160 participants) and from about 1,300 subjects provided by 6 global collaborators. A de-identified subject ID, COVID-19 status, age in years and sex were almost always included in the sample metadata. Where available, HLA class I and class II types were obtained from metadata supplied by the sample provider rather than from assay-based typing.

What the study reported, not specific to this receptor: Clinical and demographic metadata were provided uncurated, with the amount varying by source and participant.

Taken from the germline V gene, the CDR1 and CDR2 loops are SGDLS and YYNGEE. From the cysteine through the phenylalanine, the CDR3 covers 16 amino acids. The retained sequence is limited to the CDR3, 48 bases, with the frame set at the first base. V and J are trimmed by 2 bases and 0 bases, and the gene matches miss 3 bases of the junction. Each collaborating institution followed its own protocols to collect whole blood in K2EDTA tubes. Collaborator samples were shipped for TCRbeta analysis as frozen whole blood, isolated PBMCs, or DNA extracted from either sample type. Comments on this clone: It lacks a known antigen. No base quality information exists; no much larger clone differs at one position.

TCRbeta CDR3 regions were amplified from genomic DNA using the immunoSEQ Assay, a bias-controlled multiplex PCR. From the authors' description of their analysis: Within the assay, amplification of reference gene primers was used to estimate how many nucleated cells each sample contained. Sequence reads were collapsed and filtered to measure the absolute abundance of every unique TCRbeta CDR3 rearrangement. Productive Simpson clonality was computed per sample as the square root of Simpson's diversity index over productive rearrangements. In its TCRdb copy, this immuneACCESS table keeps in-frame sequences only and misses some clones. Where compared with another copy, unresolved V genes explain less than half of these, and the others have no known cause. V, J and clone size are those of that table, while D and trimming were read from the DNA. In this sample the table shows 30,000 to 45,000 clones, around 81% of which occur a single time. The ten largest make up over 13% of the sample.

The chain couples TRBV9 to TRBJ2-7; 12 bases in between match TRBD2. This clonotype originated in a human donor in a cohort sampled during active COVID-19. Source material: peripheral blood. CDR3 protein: CASSVGGLAGSYEQYF. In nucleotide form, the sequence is TGTGCCAGCAGCGTGGGGGGACTAGCGGGCTCCTACGAGCAGTACTTC.